These 31 T cell receptor beta chains came from one sample sequenced in a study of regulatory and conventional T cells in RAG deficiency. The repertoire was sequenced with immunoSEQ multiplex PCR; TCRdb's copy has only in-frame clones and lacks some. The table has under 7,500 clones, approximately 89% seen once. Regulatory T cells were sorted from blood as CD4+ CD25-high CD127-low cells. This same sample was also part of a study on regulatory T cells. Per that study: The PCR used 52 TRBV and 13 TRBJ primers.

Material for sequencing was CD127- CD25+ CD4+ Tregs sorted from blood. The source of these receptors is a human donor in good health.

This chain uses TRBV10-1 with TRBJ1-5, with 10 bases fitting TRBD1. V shed 6 bases and J 7 bases; nucleotides not matched to a gene: 21. Germline CDR1 is WNHNN and CDR2 is SYGVQD (reference sequence). CDR3 length: 19 residues. This chain's CDR3 is CASSRDRGWVVVFLQPQHF. CDR3 nucleotides: TGCGCCAGCAGCAGGGACAGGGGTTGGGTTGTGGTTTTTTTACAGCCCCAGCATTTT.

The V gene is TRBV7-9, the J gene TRBJ2-7; tentative D call: TRBD2 (6 bases). The CDR3 runs 15 residues. Germline V gene data show CDR1 as SEHNR and CDR2 as FQNEAQ (reference sequence). The V gene lost 4 bases and the J gene lost 3 bases, with 16 bases spanning the gap. CDR3 coding DNA: TGTGCCAGCAGCTCTCCGCGGGGTTCCCACTACGAGCAGTACTTC. Translation gives CASSSPRGSHYEQYF.

This chain joins TRBV28 and TRBJ2-7; no reliable D call. From germline, CDR1 is MDHEN and CDR2 SYDVKM. V gave up 6 bases and J gave up 2 bases, with 14 bases separating them. The CDR3 totals 14 residues. In DNA form, the CDR3 reads TGTGCCAGCAGCCTTCACAGATCCGCCTACGAGCAGTACTTC. Encoded protein: CASSLHRSAYEQYF.

V is TRBV7-2 and J is TRBJ1-2; D call uncertain. This CDR3 spans 12 amino acids. V dropped 4 bases and J dropped 2 bases, with 5 bases sitting between them. Germline V gene lookup returns CDR1 SGHTA and CDR2 FQGNSA. CDR3 loop: CASSSFNYGYTF. Here the CDR3 DNA reads TGTGCCAGCAGCTCATTCAACTATGGCTACACCTTC.

This clone was observed a single time. The chain recombines TRBV7-8 with TRBJ2-5, with D perhaps TRBD2 (6 bases). The germline V gene encodes CDR1 SGHVS and CDR2 FQNEAQ. This CDR3 region has 12 residues. With 11 bases removed from V and 5 bases from J, the gap between germline ends came to 15 bases. The CDR3 region is CAARDRGETQYF. The CDR3 DNA follows: TGTGCCGCCCGAGACCGGGGGGAGACCCAGTACTTC.

The chain employs TRBV7-2 and TRBJ1-2; 7 bases agree with TRBD1. Germline CDR1 SGHTA, CDR2 FQGNSA. The CDR3 length is 14 residues. V lost 3 bases, J lost 3 bases, and 4 bases stayed unmatched. The CDR3 protein is CASSLVGTDYGYTF. The CDR3 DNA is TGTGCCAGCAGCTTGGTCGGGACAGACTATGGCTACACCTTC.

The genes are TRBV4-1 and TRBJ2-2; D perhaps matches TRBD1 (6 bases). Trimming pared 6 bases from V and 7 bases from J, leaving 18 bases between. Germline V CDR1 and CDR2: MGHRA, YSYEKL. The CDR3 is made up of 15 amino acids. The DNA of the CDR3 is TGCGCCAGCAGATTAAGGGCAGGGGAGAACGGGGAGCTGTTTTTT. Protein sequence: CASRLRAGENGELFF.

The chain couples TRBV15 to TRBJ2-7; D unresolved. Trimming pared 2 bases from V and 4 bases from J, leaving 9 bases between. CDR1 and CDR2 (germline): LNHNV, YYDKDF (reference sequence). This CDR3 comprises 13 residues. CDR3 nucleotides: TGTGCCACCAGCAGAAGTCCAGTTTACGAGCAGTACTTC. It specifies CATSRSPVYEQYF.

The CDR3 here is CASGFLRNTEAFF. The CDR3 DNA follows: TGTGCTAGTGGTTTCCTTAGAAACACTGAAGCTTTCTTT. This sequence joins TRBV12-5 and TRBJ1-1; D is ambiguous. The V gene lost 3 bases and the J gene lost 2 bases, with 7 bases spanning the gap. The CDR3 length is 13 residues. Germline V CDR1 and CDR2: LGHNT, FRNRAP.

The chain uses TRBV27 and TRBJ2-7; TRBD2 aligns across 9 bases. Trimming took 1 base from V and 4 from J; bases not matched to a gene: 8. Germline V gene sequence: CDR1 MNHEY, CDR2 SMNVEV (reference sequence). This CDR3 region has 16 residues. The CDR3: CASSLFEGLALYEQYF. In DNA form, the CDR3 reads TGTGCCAGCAGTTTATTTGAGGGACTAGCACTGTACGAGCAGTACTTC.

V usage is TRBV30 and J usage is TRBJ2-7; 9 bases map to TRBD2. The CDR3 is made up of 11 amino acids. Germline lookup yields CDR1 GTSNPN and CDR2 SVGIG (reference sequence). Germline trimming cut 4 bases from V and 9 bases from J; bases unmatched to any gene: 4. The CDR3: CAWTTSGRQYF. In nucleotides, the CDR3 is TGTGCCTGGACGACTAGCGGACGGCAGTACTTC.

The rearrangement joins TRBV5-4 to TRBJ2-4, with 7 nucleotides matching TRBD1. This CDR3 contains 17 residues. The germline V gene has CDR1 SGHNT and CDR2 YYREEE (reference sequence). The V and J ends lost 4 bases and 9 bases, in that order; junction bases with no gene match: 19. The CDR3 loop is CASSLPPTGANGAIQYF. The CDR3 DNA reads TGTGCCAGCAGCCTCCCCCCAACAGGGGCCAACGGGGCCATTCAGTACTTC.

This clone is a singleton in its sample. The chain carries TRBV5-8 and TRBJ1-2; D not certain. This CDR3 region has 13 residues. With 0 bases removed from V and 0 bases from J, the gap between germline ends came to 3 bases. Germline V lookup: CDR1 SGHTS, CDR2 YDEGEE. CDR3 sequence reads: CASSLVANYGYTF. The DNA of the CDR3 is TGTGCCAGCAGCTTGGTAGCTAACTATGGCTACACCTTC.

The chain joins TRBV10-1 to TRBJ2-3, with a tentative D call TRBD2 (6 bases). From germline, CDR1 is WNHNN and CDR2 SYGVQD (reference sequence). The CDR3 is 16 amino acids. V shed 7 bases and J shed 1 base, with 18 bases lying between them. The CDR3 DNA is TGCGCCAGCAAAGAAGGGCGGGGTTTCGGCACAGATACGCAGTATTTT. This encodes CASKEGRGFGTDTQYF.

The J gene is TRBJ1-2, the V gene TRBV7-9, with D perhaps TRBD1 (6 bases). The CDR3 consists of 19 residues. Germline CDR1 SEHNR, CDR2 FQNEAQ (reference sequence). V was trimmed by 1 base and J by 2 bases, leaving 23 bases between them. CDR3 protein: CASSLVWTVKGGTNYGYTF. DNA of the CDR3: TGTGCCAGCAGCTTAGTCTGGACAGTTAAGGGGGGGACGAACTATGGCTACACCTTC.

V gene TRBV19 combines with J gene TRBJ2-1; D may be TRBD1 (5 bases). This CDR3 is built from 18 residues. V lost 6 bases to trimming and J lost 4 bases, with 25 bases between them. The V gene's germline CDR1 is LNHDA and CDR2 SQIVND (reference sequence). The CDR3: CASSQPRTQGSGYNEQFF. In DNA, the CDR3 is TGTGCCAGTAGCCAACCCAGGACCCAGGGAAGTGGGTACAATGAGCAGTTCTTC.

The J gene is TRBJ2-1, the V gene TRBV5-4; 9 nucleotides agree with TRBD1. After removal of 3 bases from V and 8 bases from J, the junction contained 6 bases not matched to a gene. The CDR3 spans 14 residues. Germline CDR1 is SGHNT and CDR2 is YYREEE (reference sequence). CDR3 in DNA: TGTGCCAGCAGCTGGGACAGGGTAGGCGATGAGCAGTTCTTC. It encodes CASSWDRVGDEQFF.

The chain has TRBV4-1 and TRBJ2-3; D may be TRBD2 (7 bases). CDR3 length equals 15 residues. Per germline, CDR1 MGHRA and CDR2 YSYEKL. With 5 bases removed from V and 2 bases from J, the gap between germline ends came to 14 bases. For the CDR3, the DNA is TGCGCCAGCAGCACCCGGGGGGCCGACACAGATACGCAGTATTTT. This codes for CASSTRGADTDTQYF.

J is TRBJ2-7 and V is TRBV7-9, with 7 bases lining up with TRBD2. The CDR3 sequence is 14 residues long. Germline V gene sequence: CDR1 SEHNR, CDR2 FQNEAQ (reference sequence). J was trimmed by 3 bases and V by 2 bases; bases with no gene match: 4. The CDR3 bases are TGTGCCAGCAGCTTATCGCCGGGAGGCTACGAGCAGTACTTC. This encodes CASSLSPGGYEQYF.

CDR3 bases: TGTGCCACCAGCAGAGGTCCAGGGACAAACTACGAGCAGTACTTC. Translated, it gives CATSRGPGTNYEQYF. The chain recombines TRBV15 with TRBJ2-7; D perhaps matches TRBD1 (6 bases). CDR1 is LNHNV and CDR2 is YYDKDF in the germline V gene (reference sequence). V was clipped by 1 base and J by 3 bases, with 13 bases between them. CDR3 length equals 15 residues.

CDR3 sequence reads: CASRPRVNTEAFF. In nucleotides, the CDR3 is TGTGCCAGCAGACCCAGGGTGAACACTGAAGCTTTCTTT. The chain uses TRBV6-5 and TRBJ1-1; perhaps TRBD1 as D (5 bases). The germline V and J ends were trimmed by 6 bases and 0 bases, with 8 bases remaining between them. The CDR3 consists of 13 residues. The V gene's germline CDR1 is MNHEY and CDR2 SVGAGI.

This clone was seen a single time. Written as DNA, the CDR3 is TGTGCCAGCAGTGAAGCCTCGGGATACAATGAGCAGTTCTTC. Translation: CASSEASGYNEQFF. The J gene is TRBJ2-1, the V gene TRBV6-1, with a possible D match to TRBD2 (5 bases). The CDR3 length is 14 residues. Trimming pared 0 bases from V and 4 bases from J, leaving 7 bases between. Germline V lookup: CDR1 MNHNS, CDR2 SASEGT.

The chain employs TRBV27 and TRBJ1-1; 8 positions match TRBD1. Germline CDR1 reads MNHEY; CDR2 reads SMNVEV (reference sequence). This CDR3 region has 16 residues. The V segment lost 9 bases and the J segment 4 bases; nucleotides outside the gene matches: 16. Written as DNA, the CDR3 is TGTGCCAGTATGCAGGGGGCGAGATTGTGGAGCACTGAAGCTTTCTTT. This translates into CASMQGARLWSTEAFF.

V is TRBV7-2 and J is TRBJ2-7; possibly TRBD2 for D (6 bases). V was pared by 5 bases and J by 1 base, with 15 bases between. Germline V gives CDR1 SGHTA, CDR2 FQGNSA. The CDR3 has 15 residues. As DNA, the CDR3 is TGTGCCAGCAGCCGGGGGTCAACCCCGTCCTACGAGCAGTACTTC. Translating it yields CASSRGSTPSYEQYF.

About this clone: Other DNA sequences in this specimen translate into the identical CDR3. The chain links TRBV28 to TRBJ2-4; 7 positions agree with TRBD1. CDR3 size: 18 residues. Germline V gene sequence: CDR1 MDHEN, CDR2 SYDVKM. Trimming cost V 6 bases and J 0 bases; bases outside gene matches: 14. This chain's CDR3 is CASRSQGEGALAKNIQYF. CDR3 nucleotide sequence: TGTGCCAGCAGGTCACAGGGAGAGGGGGCCCTAGCCAAAAACATTCAGTACTTC.

The chain combines TRBV19 with TRBJ2-7, with 9 positions matching TRBD1. The V and J ends lost 4 bases and 6 bases, in that order; junction bases with no gene match: 13. CDR1 and CDR2 from the germline V gene are LNHDA and SQIVND (reference sequence). The CDR3 loop spans 16 amino acids. The chain's CDR3 is CASSKLPGQGGSEQYF. The DNA for the CDR3 is TGTGCCAGTAGTAAATTGCCGGGACAGGGAGGTTCCGAGCAGTACTTC.

The table lists this clone with a few counts. V is TRBV10-3 and J is TRBJ1-2; TRBD1 is a possible D gene (6 bases). Germline-derived CDR1 and CDR2 are ENHRY and SYGVKD. CDR3 length equals 15 residues. V shed 3 bases and J shed 3 bases, with 14 bases lying between them. CDR3 DNA: TGTGCCATCAGTGAAACAGGGCGATGGGACTATGGCTACACCTTC. Translated: CAISETGRWDYGYTF.

V usage is TRBV9 and J usage is TRBJ1-2, with a possible D match to TRBD1 (5 bases). Germline assignment: CDR1 SGDLS and CDR2 YYNGEE. The CDR3 length is 13 residues. V was pared by 2 bases and J by 7 bases, with 12 bases between. The CDR3 DNA reads as TGTGCCAGCAGCGTTAGCGGGACTGGTGGCTACACCTTC. Translation gives CASSVSGTGGYTF.

This sequence joins TRBV7-8 and TRBJ2-1; 7 bases match TRBD1. V was clipped by 5 bases and J by 7 bases; unmatched bases: 14. Per the germline V gene, CDR1 is SGHVS and CDR2 is FQNEAQ. This CDR3 contains 16 residues. This CDR3 is CASSHSARTGWNEQFF. As DNA, the CDR3 is TGTGCCAGCAGCCACTCTGCCAGGACAGGATGGAATGAGCAGTTCTTC.

The genes are TRBV5-1 and TRBJ2-5, with TRBD1 identical over 9 bases. Germline trimming cut 0 bases from V and 5 bases from J; bases unmatched to any gene: 2. The CDR3 consists of 14 residues. Per germline, CDR1 SGHRS and CDR2 YFSETQ. The CDR3 is CASSLGDRAETQYF. The DNA of the CDR3 is TGCGCCAGCAGCTTGGGGGACAGGGCGGAGACCCAGTACTTC.

The genes are TRBV9 and TRBJ2-1, with 7 bases identical to TRBD1. The V and J ends lost 0 bases and 2 bases, in that order; junction bases with no gene match: 5. The CDR3 spans 16 residues. Germline CDR1 reads SGDLS; CDR2 reads YYNGEE. DNA of the CDR3: TGTGCCAGCAGCGTAGGGCCAGGGACAGCCTACAATGAGCAGTTCTTC. This translates into CASSVGPGTAYNEQFF.